This TCR beta chain was captured in a study of T and B cells in COVID-19 patients. Study details: Peripheral blood came from COVID-19 patients with active infection or after recovery. Points from the study as a whole: Sorted SARS-CoV-2-responsive or tetramer+ T cells and CD4+, regulatory and CD8+ subsets were not yet sequenced.

BIOMED2 TRB-A/B primer pools were used in multiplex TRB PCR. TCRdb reprocessed the multiplex PCR reads via MiXCR and lists one record per CDR3 protein. Of approximately 13,000 distinct CDR3 sequences in the sample, roughly 28% were seen once. Within the sample, this clonotype is medium-sized (0.01 to 0.1%). Its antigen is not known. The CDR3 runs 16 residues. The germline V and J ends were trimmed by 5 bases and 8 bases, with 21 bases remaining between them. Looked up from germline, CDR1 is LNHDA and CDR2 is SQIVND (reference sequence). Each TRB amplification used roughly 250-550 ng of genomic DNA from blood.

The sequence was collected from a human donor who had recovered from COVID-19. Sequenced: blood. This chain uses TRBV19 with TRBJ1-4; weak D call: TRBD1 (6 bases). The CDR3 is CASSPQGQGRREKLFF. The CDR3 bases are TGTGCCAGTAGTCCTCAGGGGCAGGGAAGAAGAGAAAAACTGTTTTTT.